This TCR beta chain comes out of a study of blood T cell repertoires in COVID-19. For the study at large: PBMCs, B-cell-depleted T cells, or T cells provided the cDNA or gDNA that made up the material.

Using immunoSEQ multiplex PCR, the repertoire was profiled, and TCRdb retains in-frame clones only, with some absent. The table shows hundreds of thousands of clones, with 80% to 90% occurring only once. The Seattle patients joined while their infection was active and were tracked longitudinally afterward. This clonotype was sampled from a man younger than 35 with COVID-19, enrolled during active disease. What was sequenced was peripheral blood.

CDR3 region: CASRPSVNTGELFF. The DNA for the CDR3 is TGTGCCAGTAGGCCTAGCGTGAACACCGGGGAGCTGTTTTTT. The V call is TRBV6-4, the J call TRBJ2-2; the D gene is possibly TRBD2 (6 bases). The ends were cut back, 9 bases at V and 1 base at J, with 12 bases in the middle. This CDR3 spans 14 amino acids. CDR1 and CDR2 from the germline V gene are MRHNA and SNTAGT.